This is a list of T cell receptor beta chains from one sample in a study of a mutant IDH1 vaccine in newly diagnosed glioma. For these TCRs, the target antigens are not known. The repertoire was sequenced with immunoSEQ multiplex PCR; TCRdb's copy has only in-frame clones and lacks some. Among about 56,000 clones listed, 80% to 90% were seen once. The sample consisted of PBMCs, taken from a glioma patient whose treatment included an IDH1 peptide vaccine. The receptors here all came from a man aged 35 to 55 with glioma. Both conserved end residues are part of each CDR3. D genes are given only for firm matches. A clone size is listed for some rows: how often the clone was seen (once, few, many), or a class if it is expanded.

J: TRBJ2-1; size: NA; D: TRBD2; V: TRBV25-1; CDR3: CASRTSGRSPFF; DNA: TGTGCCAGCAGGACTAGCGGGAGGTCCCCGTTCTTC
J: TRBJ2-2; size: NA; D: TRBD1; V: TRBV4-3; CDR3: CASSQDTTGVVYTGELFF; DNA: TGCGCCAGCAGCCAAGATACTACAGGGGTCGTTTACACCGGGGAGCTGTTTTTT
J: TRBJ1-2; size: NA; D: NA; V: TRBV4-3; CDR3: CASSQDMWQDYGGYTF; DNA: TGCGCCAGCAGCCAAGATATGTGGCAGGATTACGGGGGCTACACCTTC
J: TRBJ1-4; size: once; D: NA; V: TRBV2; CDR3: CASSGTVQGLFF; DNA: TGTGCCAGCAGTGGGACGGTACAGGGACTGTTTTTT
J: TRBJ1-4; size: NA; D: NA; V: TRBV5-8; CDR3: CASLSGAEKLFF; DNA: TGTGCCAGCCTCTCGGGCGCGGAAAAACTGTTTTTT
J: TRBJ2-7; size: NA; D: NA; V: TRBV9; CDR3: CASSVVAGNEQYF; DNA: TGTGCCAGCAGCGTAGTTGCGGGAAACGAGCAGTACTTC
J: TRBJ2-4; size: NA; D: TRBD1; V: TRBV4-2; CDR3: CASDREGKNIQYF; DNA: TGTGCCAGCGACAGGGAAGGCAAAAACATTCAGTACTTC
J: TRBJ2-2; size: NA; D: NA; V: TRBV19; CDR3: CASSIRAGSTGELFF; DNA: TGTGCCAGTAGTATCCGGGCAGGGAGTACCGGGGAGCTGTTTTTT
J: TRBJ2-7; size: NA; D: TRBD1; V: TRBV20-1; CDR3: CSAEDRNEQYF; DNA: TGCAGTGCTGAGGACAGGAACGAGCAGTACTTC
J: TRBJ2-6; size: NA; D: NA; V: TRBV21-1; CDR3: CASRTGTGANVLTF; DNA: TGTGCCAGCAGAACAGGGACGGGGGCCAACGTCCTGACTTTC
J: TRBJ1-3; size: NA; D: NA; V: TRBV5-1; CDR3: CASSLGEIGTSGNTIYF; DNA: TGCGCCAGCAGCTTAGGGGAAATTGGGACCTCTGGAAACACCATATATTTT
J: TRBJ1-1; size: NA; D: TRBD1; V: TRBV11-2; CDR3: CASSLVRTGGAFF; DNA: TGTGCCAGCAGCTTAGTGAGGACAGGGGGAGCTTTCTTT
J: TRBJ2-7; size: NA; D: TRBD2; V: TRBV4-1; CDR3: CASSQGSAGAPYEQYF; DNA: TGCGCCAGCAGCCAAGGTTCAGCGGGAGCCCCCTACGAGCAGTACTTC
J: TRBJ2-6; size: NA; D: NA; V: TRBV5-8; CDR3: CASSQGHTSGANVLTF; DNA: TGTGCCAGCAGCCAGGGACATACCTCTGGGGCCAACGTCCTGACTTTC
J: TRBJ2-7; size: NA; D: TRBD1; V: TRBV27; CDR3: CASSVTGGYEQYF; DNA: TGTGCCAGCAGTGTTACAGGGGGCTACGAGCAGTACTTC
J: TRBJ2-6; size: NA; D: NA; V: TRBV27; CDR3: CASSTINSGANVLTF; DNA: TGTGCCAGCAGCACCATAAACTCTGGGGCCAACGTCCTGACTTTC
J: TRBJ2-2; size: NA; D: NA; V: TRBV7-9; CDR3: CASSLIDRMAGELFF; DNA: TGTGCCAGCAGCTTAATTGATCGGATGGCCGGGGAGCTGTTTTTT
J: TRBJ1-5; size: NA; D: TRBD1; V: TRBV7-9; CDR3: CASSRTGGGRQPQHF; DNA: TGTGCCAGCAGCCGGACAGGGGGCGGCCGTCAGCCCCAGCATTTT
J: TRBJ1-4; size: once; D: TRBD1; V: TRBV27; CDR3: CASSATGEKLFF; DNA: TGTGCCAGCAGTGCGACAGGGGAAAAACTGTTTTTT
J: TRBJ2-5; size: NA; D: NA; V: TRBV5-1; CDR3: CASSLGGSLGETQYF; DNA: TGCGCCAGCAGCTTGGGCGGCTCCCTGGGGGAGACCCAGTACTTC
J: TRBJ1-5; size: NA; D: NA; V: TRBV6-6; CDR3: CASTPGGGHQPQHF; DNA: TGTGCCAGCACACCGGGGGGGGGCCATCAGCCCCAGCATTTT
J: TRBJ2-7; size: NA; D: NA; V: TRBV19; CDR3: CASSIATGFSSYEQYF; DNA: TGTGCCAGTAGTATAGCCACAGGGTTTAGCTCCTACGAGCAGTACTTC
J: TRBJ1-3; size: NA; D: NA; V: TRBV28; CDR3: CASSLGHPAIYF; DNA: TGTGCCAGCAGTTTAGGACACCCCGCCATATATTTT
J: TRBJ2-2; size: NA; D: NA; V: TRBV25-1; CDR3: CASSFSGELFF; DNA: TGTGCCAGCAGTTTCAGCGGGGAGCTGTTTTTT
J: TRBJ2-3; size: NA; D: NA; V: TRBV10-3; CDR3: CAISVTRRTSTDTQYF; DNA: TGTGCCATCAGTGTGACTAGGAGGACTAGCACAGATACGCAGTATTTT
J: TRBJ2-1; size: NA; D: TRBD2; V: TRBV19; CDR3: CARKLAGDHEQFF; DNA: TGTGCCAGGAAACTAGCGGGAGACCATGAGCAGTTCTTC
J: TRBJ2-5; size: NA; D: TRBD1; V: TRBV5-8; CDR3: CASSRGQKIIETQYF; DNA: TGTGCCAGCAGCAGGGGACAGAAAATTATAGAGACCCAGTACTTC
J: TRBJ2-7; size: NA; D: NA; V: TRBV27; CDR3: CASSRGRYEQYF; DNA: TGTGCCAGCAGTCGGGGACGATACGAGCAGTACTTC
J: TRBJ2-7; size: NA; D: NA; V: TRBV18; CDR3: CASSPSEESYEQYF; DNA: TGTGCCAGCTCACCAAGTGAGGAATCCTACGAGCAGTACTTC
J: TRBJ1-2; size: NA; D: TRBD1; V: TRBV2; CDR3: CASSVDRNGYTF; DNA: TGTGCCAGCAGTGTGGACAGGAATGGCTACACCTTC
J: TRBJ1-5; size: NA; D: NA; V: TRBV27; CDR3: CASSMGPTQPQHF; DNA: TGTGCCAGCAGTATGGGACCCACACAGCCCCAGCATTTT
J: TRBJ1-1; size: once; D: NA; V: TRBV2; CDR3: CASSELERDAAFF; DNA: TGTGCCAGCAGTGAGCTCGAGCGGGACGCCGCTTTCTTT
J: TRBJ2-7; size: NA; D: NA; V: TRBV7-9; CDR3: CASSPIGEQYF; DNA: TGTGCCAGCAGCCCAATAGGGGAGCAGTACTTC
J: TRBJ2-1; size: NA; D: NA; V: TRBV5-6; CDR3: CASSLTPRLGPGNEQFF; DNA: TGTGCCAGCAGCTTGACCCCCCGCCTGGGGCCGGGCAATGAGCAGTTCTTC
J: TRBJ2-7; size: once; D: TRBD2; V: TRBV2; CDR3: CASSLVASGRYEQYF; DNA: TGTGCCAGCAGTCTGGTGGCTAGCGGGAGATACGAGCAGTACTTC
J: TRBJ1-1; size: few; D: NA; V: TRBV6-5; CDR3: CASSYGGRNTEAFF; DNA: TGTGCCAGCAGTTACGGAGGTCGGAACACTGAAGCTTTCTTT
J: TRBJ2-1; size: medium-sized; D: NA; V: TRBV5-1; CDR3: CASSLIGLPNEQFF; DNA: TGCGCCAGCAGCTTGATAGGGCTCCCCAATGAGCAGTTCTTC